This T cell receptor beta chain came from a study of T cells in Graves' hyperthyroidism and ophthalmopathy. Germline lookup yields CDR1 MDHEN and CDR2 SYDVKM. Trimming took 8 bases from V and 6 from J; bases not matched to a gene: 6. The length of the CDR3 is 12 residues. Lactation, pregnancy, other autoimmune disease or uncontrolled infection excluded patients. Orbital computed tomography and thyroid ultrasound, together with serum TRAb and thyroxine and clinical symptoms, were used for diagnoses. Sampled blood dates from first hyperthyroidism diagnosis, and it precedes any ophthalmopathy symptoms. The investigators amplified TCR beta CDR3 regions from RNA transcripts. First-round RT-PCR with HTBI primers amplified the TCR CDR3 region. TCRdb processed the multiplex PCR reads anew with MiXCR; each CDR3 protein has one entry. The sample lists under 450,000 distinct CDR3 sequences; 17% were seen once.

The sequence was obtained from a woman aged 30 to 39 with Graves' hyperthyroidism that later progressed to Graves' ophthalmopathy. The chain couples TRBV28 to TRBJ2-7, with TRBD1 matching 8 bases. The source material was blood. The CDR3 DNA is TGTGCCAGCGTCCCTACAGGGGGCGAGCAGTACTTC. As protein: CASVPTGGEQYF.